Sequencing of this TCR beta chain was carried out in a study of T cell responses to AZD1222 COVID-19 vaccine. V was cut by 1 base and J by 0 bases, with 7 bases left in between. CDR3 length: 15 amino acids. Germline CDR1 reads LGHDT; CDR2 reads YNNKEL (reference sequence). Repertoires were generated with immunoSEQ multiplex PCR, while TCRdb's copy carries only in-frame clones and drops some. This sample has around 130,000 clones, with 86% found just once. Study-level points and caveats: Unmutated variant regions reportedly attract nearly half of all spike-specific TCRs. CD4 TCRs linked to vaccination spanned spike, dominating at 160-218 and 743-854. Donors were chiefly white British, with a greater number of females, and clonal diversity was perhaps underestimated. Rises in breadth and depth of Spike-specific TCRs came after two AZD1222 doses.

About this clone itself: Its antigen is still unknown.

The source material was peripheral blood, sampled 28 days after the second AZD1222 dose. The V gene is TRBV3-1 (or the pseudogene TRBV3-2), the J gene TRBJ1-3; D unclear. The TCR was taken from an adult who received the AZD1222 COVID-19 vaccine. CDR3 nucleotide sequence: TGTGCCAGCAGCCAAGTGTACGGCTCTGGAAACACCATATATTTT. This encodes CASSQVYGSGNTIYF.